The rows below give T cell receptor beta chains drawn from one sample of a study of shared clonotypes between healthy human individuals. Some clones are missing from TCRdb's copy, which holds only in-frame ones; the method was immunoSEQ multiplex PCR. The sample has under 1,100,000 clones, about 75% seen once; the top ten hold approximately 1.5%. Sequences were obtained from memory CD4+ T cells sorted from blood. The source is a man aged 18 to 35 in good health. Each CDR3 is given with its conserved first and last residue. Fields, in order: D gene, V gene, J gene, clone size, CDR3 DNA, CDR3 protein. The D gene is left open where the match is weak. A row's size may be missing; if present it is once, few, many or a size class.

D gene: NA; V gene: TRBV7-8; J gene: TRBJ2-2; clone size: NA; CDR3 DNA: TGTGCCAGCAGCTTAGTGGCCCGAGGGCAGGACACCGGGGAGCTGTTTTTT; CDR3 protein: CASSLVARGQDTGELFF
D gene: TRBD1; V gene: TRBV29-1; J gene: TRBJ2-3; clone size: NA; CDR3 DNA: TGCAGCCAAAACGCCAGGACAGGGGGCGCAGATACGCAGTATTTT; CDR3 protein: CSQNARTGGADTQYF
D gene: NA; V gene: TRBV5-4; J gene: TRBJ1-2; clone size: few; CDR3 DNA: TGTGCCAGCAGCCAAGGGGACCGCCTCTATTCAAGCGGCTACACCTTC; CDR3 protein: CASSQGDRLYSSGYTF
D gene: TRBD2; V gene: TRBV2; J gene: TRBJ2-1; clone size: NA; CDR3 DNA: TGTGCCAGCAGTGGATCGAGCGGGGCCTCCTACAATGAGCAGTTCTTC; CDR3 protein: CASSGSSGASYNEQFF
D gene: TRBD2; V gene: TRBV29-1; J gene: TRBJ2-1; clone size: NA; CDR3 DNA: TGCAGCGGGGGACTAGCGGGAGTGCATGAGCAGTTCTTC; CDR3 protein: CSGGLAGVHEQFF
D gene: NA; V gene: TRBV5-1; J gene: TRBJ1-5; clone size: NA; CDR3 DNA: TGCGCCAGCAGCTTGGAGGGTTTGGATAGCAATCAGCCCCAGCATTTT; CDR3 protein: CASSLEGLDSNQPQHF
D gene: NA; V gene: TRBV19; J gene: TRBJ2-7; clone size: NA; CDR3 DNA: TGTGCCAGTAAAGGGTCCGAGCAGTACTTC; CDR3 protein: CASKGSEQYF
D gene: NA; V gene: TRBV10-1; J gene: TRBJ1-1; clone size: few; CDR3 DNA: TGCGCCAGCAGTGATGAGGGCTCGGGCACTGAAGCTTTCTTT; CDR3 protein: CASSDEGSGTEAFF
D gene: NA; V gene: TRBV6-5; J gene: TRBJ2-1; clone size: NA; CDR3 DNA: TGTGCCAGCAGTTCCCTGAGGGAGCAGTTCTTC; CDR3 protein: CASSSLREQFF
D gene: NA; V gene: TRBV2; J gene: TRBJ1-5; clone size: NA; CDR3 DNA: TGTGCCAGCCAGAACAGGGAAGGACAGCCCCAGCATTTT; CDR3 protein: CASQNREGQPQHF
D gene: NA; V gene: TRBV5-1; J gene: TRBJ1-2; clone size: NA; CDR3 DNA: TGCGCCAGCAGCATAGGACTGGGGCGCGGGTATGGCTACACCTTC; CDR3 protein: CASSIGLGRGYGYTF
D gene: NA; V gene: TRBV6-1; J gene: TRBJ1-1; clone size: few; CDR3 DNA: TGTGCCAGCAGTCAACCAATTCGCAGGGGTAATGAAGCTTTCTTT; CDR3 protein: CASSQPIRRGNEAFF
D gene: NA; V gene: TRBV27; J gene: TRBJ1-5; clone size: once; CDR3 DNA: TGTGCCAGCAGCCGGACAGTCTACAATCAGCCCCAGCATTTT; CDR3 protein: CASSRTVYNQPQHF
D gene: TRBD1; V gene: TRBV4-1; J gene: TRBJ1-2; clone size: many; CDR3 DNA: TGCGCCAGCAGCCAAGCACACAGGGGGAATTATGGCTACACCTTC; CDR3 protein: CASSQAHRGNYGYTF
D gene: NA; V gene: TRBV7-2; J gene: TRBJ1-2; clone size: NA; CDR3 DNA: TGTGCCAGCAGCTCGATGCAGGGGTCCGGCTACACCTTC; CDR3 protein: CASSSMQGSGYTF
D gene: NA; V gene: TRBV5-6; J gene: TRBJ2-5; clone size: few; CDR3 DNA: TGTGCCAGCAGCTTGTTGGACAGCCAAGAGACCCAGTACTTC; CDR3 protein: CASSLLDSQETQYF
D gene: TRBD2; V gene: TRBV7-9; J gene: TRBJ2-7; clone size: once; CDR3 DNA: TGTGCCAGCAGCTTAGGTGCGGGAGGAGTCGAGCAGTACTTC; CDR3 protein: CASSLGAGGVEQYF
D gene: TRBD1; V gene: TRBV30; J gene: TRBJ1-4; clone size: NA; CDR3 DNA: TGTGCCTGGAGATCCGGCAGGGGGCCGTTTGAAAAACTGTTTTTT; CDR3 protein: CAWRSGRGPFEKLFF
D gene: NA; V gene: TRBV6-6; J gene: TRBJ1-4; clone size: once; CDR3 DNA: TGTGCCAGCAGTTACACTACAACTAATGAAAAACTGTTTTTT; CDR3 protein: CASSYTTTNEKLFF
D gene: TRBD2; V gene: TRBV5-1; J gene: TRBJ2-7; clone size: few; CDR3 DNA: TGCGCCAGCAGCTCCGGAACGGGACTAGCCGCCTACGAGCAGTACTTC; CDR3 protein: CASSSGTGLAAYEQYF
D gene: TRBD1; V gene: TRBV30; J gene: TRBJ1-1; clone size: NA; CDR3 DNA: TGTGCCTGGAACCCCACAGGGGGCGCAGGGACTGAAGCTTTCTTT; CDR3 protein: CAWNPTGGAGTEAFF
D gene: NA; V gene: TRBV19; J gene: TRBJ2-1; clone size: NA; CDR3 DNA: TGTGCCAGTAGGGGCAGGGGACAAAACAATGAGCAGTTCTTC; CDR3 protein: CASRGRGQNNEQFF
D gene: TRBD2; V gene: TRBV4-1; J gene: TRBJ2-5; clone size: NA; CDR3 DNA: TGCGCCAGCAGCCAGACCGTTGGACTAGAGGGAGAGACCCAGTACTTC; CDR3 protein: CASSQTVGLEGETQYF
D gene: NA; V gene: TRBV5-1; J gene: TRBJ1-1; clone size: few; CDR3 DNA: TGCGCCAGCAGCTCCGACCGACAGGCGGGAGCTTTCTTT; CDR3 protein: CASSSDRQAGAFF
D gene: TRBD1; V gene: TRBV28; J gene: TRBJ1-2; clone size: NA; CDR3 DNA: TGTGCCAGCACCTGGGGACAGGGGAAAGGCTACACCTTC; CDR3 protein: CASTWGQGKGYTF
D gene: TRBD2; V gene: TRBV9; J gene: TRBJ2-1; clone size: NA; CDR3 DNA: TGTGCCAGCAGCGTCAAGCCAACTAGCGGAACGCAGTTCTTC; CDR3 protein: CASSVKPTSGTQFF
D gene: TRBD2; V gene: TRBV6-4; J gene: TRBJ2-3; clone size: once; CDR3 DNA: TGTGCCAGCAGTGCACGGGGGGCAGATACGCAGTATTTT; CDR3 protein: CASSARGADTQYF
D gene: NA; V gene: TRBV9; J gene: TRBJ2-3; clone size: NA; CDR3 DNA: TGTGCCAGCAGCGTAGTAGGCCGAGGCACAGATACGCAGTATTTT; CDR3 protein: CASSVVGRGTDTQYF
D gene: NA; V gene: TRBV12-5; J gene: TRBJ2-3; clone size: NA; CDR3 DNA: TGTGCTAGTGGCACGGGGAGCACAGATACGCAGTATTTT; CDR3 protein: CASGTGSTDTQYF